The clone carrying this TCR beta chain was seen many times. From RNA transcripts, TCR beta CDR3 regions were amplified. With the HTBI primer set, the TCR CDR3 went through a first round of RT-PCR. TCRdb itself ran the multiplex PCR reads through MiXCR, one entry per CDR3 protein. The data show about 520,000 distinct CDR3 sequences, with less than 25% seen just once and less than 30% held by the top ten. When ophthalmopathy did not progress within 18 months, Graves' hyperthyroidism was considered stable. This CDR3 contains 14 residues. Trimming took 0 bases from V and 11 from J, leaving 16 bases between them. Germline V lookup: CDR1 MNHEY, CDR2 SMNVEV (reference sequence). The data were obtained in a study of T cells in Graves' hyperthyroidism and ophthalmopathy.

The material sequenced was blood. The chain is built from TRBV27 and TRBJ1-1; D unclear. The origin of this receptor is a man aged 18 to 35 with Graves' hyperthyroidism. The CDR3 is CASSLSQAKGVAFF. The CDR3 DNA is TGTGCCAGCAGTTTATCTCAGGCAAAAGGCGTGGCTTTCTTT.